A single sample gave rise to the 5 T cell receptor beta chains below, sequenced in a study of pediatric ulcerative colitis. During colonoscopy, one to two rectal pinch biopsies were collected. Clones were read by immunoSEQ multiplex PCR, and TCRdb kept only the in-frame ones, dropping some. The table records around 40,000 clones, roughly 82% of them present only once. Sequenced sample: gut tissue. The receptors were sampled from a boy younger than 18 with severe ulcerative colitis.

The chain recombines TRBV6-5 with TRBJ1-2; unclear D gene. The CDR3 sequence is 13 residues long. V lost 5 bases to trimming and J lost 3 bases, with 10 bases between them. Germline CDR1 and CDR2: MNHEY and SVGAGI. CDR3 protein: CASSIARDYGYTF. The CDR3 nucleotides are TGTGCCAGCAGTATTGCTCGGGACTATGGCTACACCTTC.

The gene calls are TRBV7-8 and TRBJ1-4; D is ambiguous. The CDR3 is made up of 15 amino acids. The germline V gene has CDR1 SGHVS and CDR2 FQNEAQ. Trimming took 5 bases from V and 8 from J, leaving 18 bases between them. The CDR3 coding sequence is TGTGCCAGCAGCCTGAGGTCGGGGTCTGGGGAAAAACTGTTTTTT. Translated: CASSLRSGSGEKLFF.

This clone was seen a few times. This sequence joins TRBV2 and TRBJ1-2; D uncertain. CDR3 length equals 11 residues. Germline-derived CDR1 and CDR2 are SNHLY and FYNNEI. Trimming removed 4 bases from V and 7 bases from J, with 7 bases in between. CDR3 DNA sequence: TGTGCCAGCAGTGGGACGAGTGGCTACACCTTC. It translates to CASSGTSGYTF.

In its sample, this clone was seen a few times. The chain links TRBV4-1 to TRBJ1-1, with D maybe TRBD1 (5 bases). CDR3 length equals 13 residues. Trimming cost V 0 bases and J 11 bases, with 13 bases left between them. Per germline, CDR1 MGHRA and CDR2 YSYEKL. CDR3 sequence (DNA): TGCGCCAGCAGCCAAGATTACCAGGGTAAGGCTTTCTTT. The encoded protein is CASSQDYQGKAFF.

This chain links TRBV27 with TRBJ2-5; D not resolved. The CDR3 length is 13 residues. Trimming took 7 bases from V and 5 from J, leaving 14 bases between them. Germline V gives CDR1 MNHEY, CDR2 SMNVEV (reference sequence). CDR3 nucleotide sequence: TGTGCCAGCATGAAAGGCATCGGGGAGACCCAGTACTTC. It specifies CASMKGIGETQYF.